The 18 T cell receptor beta chains in this list originate from one sample, sequenced in a study of T-cell memory formation after mild COVID-19. Each CDR3 protein gets one entry after TCRdb re-called the 5' RACE reads with MiXCR. Of about 190,000 distinct CDR3 sequences listed, around 17% are singletons. The material sequenced was PBMCs or a T cell subset sorted from them (not recorded which). The origin of the receptors is an adult woman who had mild COVID-19 (a few samples of this study predate the infection). Cell type and time point are not known.

This clonotype has only a few counts. This chain joins TRBV4-2 and TRBJ2-1; 14 bases match TRBD2. The CDR3 extends over 16 amino acids. Germline V gene sequence: CDR1 LGHNA, CDR2 YNFKEQ. The ends lost 3 bases at V and 14 bases at J; junction bases unmatched: 12. The CDR3 bases are TGTGCCAGCAGCCAGGAAGGGACTAGCGGGGGAAGGGTGGAGTTCTTC. Translating it yields CASSQEGTSGGRVEFF.

This clonotype has more than one count but fewer than ten. J is TRBJ2-6 and V is TRBV12-3 or TRBV12-4, with TRBD2 identical over 8 bases. This CDR3 contains 17 residues. V lost 3 bases and J lost 1; bases outside the gene matches: 5. In DNA, the CDR3 is TGTGCCAGCAGTTTTCGGGGGGGCCTATCTGGGGCCAACGTCCTGACTTTC. Its protein product is CASSFRGGLSGANVLTF.

Ten or more counts support this clonotype. The J gene is TRBJ1-2, the V gene TRBV28; D not certain. Germline-derived CDR1 and CDR2 are MDHEN and SYDVKM. The germline V and J ends were trimmed by 4 bases and 4 bases, with 10 bases remaining between them. This CDR3 spans 13 amino acids. The CDR3 is CASSSHMGYGYTF. The CDR3 DNA is TGTGCCAGCAGTTCCCATATGGGCTATGGCTACACCTTC.

This clonotype was counted between two and nine times. This chain joins TRBV7-9 and TRBJ1-3; the D gene is possibly TRBD1 (5 bases). The CDR3 length is 17 residues. Germline V gives CDR1 SEHNR, CDR2 FQNEAQ (reference sequence). V was trimmed by 0 bases and J by 3 bases, leaving 15 bases between them. The chain's CDR3 is CASSLAPRRGRGNTIYF. The DNA of the CDR3 is TGTGCCAGCAGCTTAGCGCCGAGGAGGGGCCGTGGAAACACCATATATTTT.

This clonotype was seen more than once but under ten times. The chain has TRBV5-4 and TRBJ2-3; TRBD2 agrees at 9 bases. Germline V gives CDR1 SGHNT, CDR2 YYREEE (reference sequence). This CDR3 is built from 15 residues. Trimming cost V 6 bases and J 4 bases; bases outside gene matches: 9. The CDR3 reads CASTLGTSSADTQYF. The DNA for the CDR3 is TGTGCCAGCACCTTAGGGACTAGCTCTGCAGATACGCAGTATTTT.

The J gene is TRBJ1-2, the V gene TRBV30, with 8 bases fitting TRBD1. Germline V gene data show CDR1 as GTSNPN and CDR2 as SVGIG (reference sequence). V trimming: 8 bases; J trimming: 2 bases; junction bases outside the gene matches: 4. The CDR3 totals 12 residues. The CDR3 DNA reads as TGTGCCGCTTGGACAGGGAACTATGGCTACACCTTC. Protein sequence: CAAWTGNYGYTF.

This clonotype was detected only a few times. This chain connects TRBV7-8 to TRBJ1-1; D unclear. The CDR3 extends over 13 amino acids. The V gene's germline CDR1 is SGHVS and CDR2 FQNEAQ. The V gene lost 5 bases and the J gene lost 3 bases, with 10 bases spanning the gap. CDR3 in DNA: TGTGCCAGCAGCCGGGTCACCTACACTGAAGCTTTCTTT. Its translation is CASSRVTYTEAFF. The variable domain in full, with the rest retrieved from reference TRBV7-8 and TRBJ1-1, is GAGVSQSPRYKVAKRGQDVALRCDPISGHVSLFWYQQALGQGPEFLTYFQNEAQLDKSGLPSDRFFAERPEGSVSTLKIQRTQQEDSAVYLCASSRVTYTEAFFGQGTRLTVV.

The V gene is TRBV7-2, the J gene TRBJ1-1, with 9 nucleotides matching TRBD1. V shed 5 bases and J 1 base; nucleotides not matched to a gene: 14. CDR1 SGHTA and CDR2 FQGNSA come from the germline V gene. CDR3 size: 18 residues. The CDR3 region has the DNA TGTGCCAGCAGCCCCGCTGGGGGGACAGGGTTTGGGAACACTGAAGCTTTCTTT. Protein sequence: CASSPAGGTGFGNTEAFF.

This clonotype was recorded a few times. This sequence joins TRBV4-1 and TRBJ2-1; maybe TRBD1 (5 bases). This CDR3 spans 15 amino acids. Deletions cut 4 bases from V and 10 bases from J, with 20 bases between. The V gene's germline CDR1 is MGHRA and CDR2 YSYEKL. The CDR3 here is CASSPESDSLGEQFF. Written as DNA, the CDR3 is TGCGCCAGCAGCCCCGAGAGCGACAGCCTGGGGGAGCAGTTCTTC.

This clonotype showed up just a few times. The chain links TRBV20-1 to TRBJ1-1; D is possibly TRBD1 (5 bases). Trimming shortened V by 3 bases and J by 0 bases, and 8 bases separated the two germline ends. The CDR3 length is 13 residues. CDR1 and CDR2 from the germline V gene are DFQATT and SNEGSKA (reference sequence). CDR3 nucleotide sequence: TGCAGTGCTAGGAGACAGCTGAACACTGAAGCTTTCTTT. It translates to CSARRQLNTEAFF.

This clonotype was observed a handful of times. This sequence joins TRBV29-1 and TRBJ1-2; D might be TRBD1 (6 bases). Germline loops: CDR1 SQVTM, CDR2 ANQGSEA. The CDR3 length is 16 residues. Trimming took off 3 bases at V and 3 bases at J, with 20 bases between the two ends. CDR3 sequence: CSVDEDRDTSDYGYTF. The DNA of the CDR3 is TGCAGCGTTGATGAAGATCGGGACACGTCGGACTATGGCTACACCTTC.

The rearrangement links TRBV20-1 to TRBJ1-4; D is perhaps TRBD1 (5 bases). With 6 bases removed from V and 8 bases from J, the gap between germline ends came to 10 bases. Germline values: CDR1 DFQATT, CDR2 SNEGSKA (reference sequence). The CDR3 consists of 11 residues. The CDR3 coding sequence is TGCAGTGCCCCAGGGCGGGAAAAACTGTTTTTT. Translation: CSAPGREKLFF.

The chain carries TRBV10-3 and TRBJ2-7, with no clear D. This CDR3 is 12 amino acids long. Germline loops: CDR1 ENHRY, CDR2 SYGVKD. V lost 3 bases and J 4 bases, leaving 7 bases between the germline ends. Here the CDR3 DNA reads TGTGCCATCAGTGAAAGAGAGTACGAGCAGTACTTC. Its protein is CAISEREYEQYF.

This clonotype was seen more than once but under ten times. The chain carries TRBV24-1 and TRBJ2-3; D gene ambiguous. The CDR3 is 15 residues long. In germline, CDR1 is KGHDR, CDR2 SFDVKD. V lost 2 bases and J 6 bases, leaving 14 bases between the germline ends. DNA for the CDR3: TGTGCCACCAGTGATTCAGGCCCCGCGAGGGATACGCAGTATTTT. Protein sequence: CATSDSGPARDTQYF.

This clonotype appeared a few times. The gene calls are TRBV25-1 and TRBJ2-5; 7 bases are a match to TRBD1. Trimming at V came to 6 bases and at J to 5 bases, leaving 9 bases not matched to a gene. The CDR3 is 14 amino acids. Germline CDR1 MGHDK, CDR2 SYGVNS. The CDR3 region is CASRETGFYETQYF. Written as DNA, the CDR3 is TGTGCCAGCAGAGAGACAGGGTTTTATGAGACCCAGTACTTC.

The chain links TRBV6-5 to TRBJ2-4, with unresolved D. Germline assignment: CDR1 MNHEY and CDR2 SVGAGI. The CDR3 spans 16 residues. V gave up 6 bases and J gave up 0 bases, with 15 bases separating them. This chain's CDR3 is CASSRTASLAKNIQYF. The CDR3, as DNA: TGTGCCAGCAGCCGAACAGCGTCCCTAGCCAAAAACATTCAGTACTTC.

There are many counts of this clonotype. The chain has TRBV3-1 and TRBJ2-7, with 15 bases matching TRBD2. Trimming took 4 bases from V and 6 from J; bases not matched to a gene: 10. CDR1 and CDR2 from the germline V gene are LGHDT and YNNKEL (reference sequence). The CDR3 runs 17 residues. In nucleotides, the CDR3 is TGTGCCAGCAGCCGCCGGACTAGCGGGAGGGCCTTTCCCGAGCAGTACTTC. This encodes CASSRRTSGRAFPEQYF.

This clonotype was observed a handful of times. The chain has TRBV7-2 and TRBJ2-6; 7 bases map to TRBD2. In germline, CDR1 is SGHTA, CDR2 FQGNSA. V was clipped by 1 base and J by 0 bases; unmatched bases: 6. The CDR3 is made up of 18 amino acids. CDR3 loop: CASSLDRLAASGANVLTF. The CDR3 region has the DNA TGTGCCAGCAGCTTAGATCGGCTAGCGGCCTCTGGGGCCAACGTCCTGACTTTC.